This record looks at one T cell receptor beta chain sequence and its context. In this sample, this clonotype turned up many times. Its target antigen remains unknown. Base qualities are not at hand, and no much larger clone is one base apart. The time point label of this sample denotes: newly diagnosed GD, antithyroid drugs for less than 3 months. For both TCR sequencing and RNA sequencing, RNA was extracted from PBMCs in TRIzol. Graves' disease was diagnosed according to American Thyroid Association guidelines. Patients for the study were recruited at an endocrinology department in Xi'an, China. From each patient, around 9 milliliters of peripheral blood was collected into an EDTA anticoagulant tube. Ficoll Paque Plus density gradient separation was used to isolate PBMCs, and no further T cell sorting was performed. An Agilent 2100 Bioanalyzer and agarose gel were used to check RNA quality, and a NanoDrop 2000 was used to measure RNA concentration.

This entry belongs to a study of regulatory T cells in long-lasting Graves disease (dated by TCRdb to the early 2020s). As for the study more broadly: Antithyroid drugs had been taken for less than 3 months by newly diagnosed Graves' disease patients. Peripheral blood TCR sequencing and RNA sequencing compared persistent Graves' disease patients with newly diagnosed Graves' disease patients. The study took place in China and was registered as a clinical trial. A total of roughly 35 samples underwent TCR sequencing: some 13 from persistent and some 20 from newly diagnosed Graves' disease patients. Study-level results and caveats: The authors noted that the small sample size was a limitation that may lower accuracy. Compared with newly diagnosed patients, persistent Graves' disease patients had lower TCR Shannon entropy and fewer highly expanded clones, which suggests clonal expansion. More public clonotypes were shared among persistent patients (roughly 2,700) than among newly diagnosed patients (966). Sequencing and analysis were restricted to the TCR beta chain. Preferential use of TRBV28, TRBJ1-2 and TRBJ2-5 was observed in persistent disease, whereas TRBV20-1 and TRBJ2-1 were favored in newly diagnosed disease. The study examined only peripheral blood because the primary lesion, thyroid tissue, could not be accessed.

To prepare the library, multiplex PCR was applied. Data came from an Illumina HiSeq 4000. To build TCR beta libraries, CDR3 regions were amplified by Arm-PCR using iRepertoire HTBI primers. PCR products were gel purified before sequencing. The authors processed their data as follows. Across samples, about 63 TRBV and 14 TRBJ segments were identified and used for gene usage analysis of CDR3 amino acid clonotypes. COPE and FqMerger were used to merge the filtered high-quality paired reads into contigs. Contigs were aligned with BLAST to IMGT TRBV, TRBD and TRBJ reference genes, and CDR3 was defined per IMGT. Highly expanded clones were defined as clonotypes with a frequency above 0.1%. Shannon entropy served as the measure of repertoire diversity, while the Gini coefficient captured V-J evenness. Public clonotypes were defined as clonotypes shared by more than one individual. The public reads were reanalyzed by TCRdb: fastp trimming at Q25, MiXCR alignment, in-frame beta chains only. When rows share a CDR3 protein, they turn into one entry using the most common DNA and genes. TCRdb's processing, not the authors', yielded these V and J calls. A total of 400,000 to 500,000 distinct CDR3 sequences appear in this sample, about a sixth of them only once. Jointly, the top ten make up about 10% of the sample.

The CDR3 covers 17 residues, taking in both the cysteine and the phenylalanine. CDR3 DNA only is kept here, 51 bases in frame from base 1. Based on the germline V gene, the CDR1 and CDR2 sequences are MDHEN and SYDVKM. The V end loses 6 bases and the J end loses 7 bases, and a stretch of 25 bases separates them. The same sample was also studied in work on T cells in Graves' hyperthyroidism and ophthalmopathy. Drawing on the second study: Stable Graves' hyperthyroidism was defined as the absence of progression to ophthalmopathy over 18 months of follow-up. Hyperthyroidism patients were newly diagnosed, with disease duration under 2 months, and aged 18 to 65 years. Patients with uncontrolled infections, other autoimmune diseases, pregnancy or lactation were excluded. Diagnoses relied on clinical symptoms, serum thyroxine and TRAb, thyroid ultrasound and orbital computed tomography. The TCR CDR3 was subjected to a first round of RT-PCR using the HTBI primer set and the Qiagen OneStep RT-PCR kit. Most expanded thyroid clonotypes (frequency above 0.001) were also found in blood, which suggests that blood repertoires may mirror thyroid immune responses. In cross-validation, a model built on a 13 V-J signature told ophthalmopathy apart from stable hyperthyroidism with 85% to 90% sensitivity and 81% to 82% specificity, and in testing the same model reached 80%/75%. In validation, the model predicted progression to ophthalmopathy with roughly 70% sensitivity and less than 75% specificity, a median of around 6.6 months before onset. A discovery cohort of about a hundred patients, about 40 with Graves' ophthalmopathy and more than 55 with stable Graves' hyperthyroidism, was used to find distinguishing TCR V-J signatures. Prospective prediction of ophthalmopathy was tested in an independent validation cohort of fewer than 20 hyperthyroidism patients and around 16 patients who later progressed to ophthalmopathy. The approximately 97 discovery patients were randomly divided into training and test sets at a 7:3 ratio. The study also compared thyroid tissue and blood T-cell repertoires from 5 to 7 Graves' hyperthyroidism patients. Following sampling, methimazole starting at 30 mg daily was given to hyperthyroidism patients, and high-dose intravenous methylprednisolone was given to ophthalmopathy patients. The libraries were constructed in a second round of multiplex PCR and then size-selected and purified. Libraries were sequenced paired-end with 100 bp reads on an Illumina HiSeq2000. SOAPnuke was used to process the raw data, removing reads that contained adapters or uncalled bases, had a mean Phred below 15, or lacked an exact match to the constant primer or identifier. COPE v1.2.5 was used to merge the high-quality paired reads, and each unique nucleotide sequence was defined as a clonotype. MiTCR v1.1 was used to align clonotypes to the IMGT TRBV, TRBD and TRBJ reference segments. The analysis was restricted to V-J combinations with a frequency above 0.0001, which together covered over 99% of the repertoires. A TCS score was defined as the ratio of F50 (clonal expansion) to E x V (chaos), with BLOSUM62-based TCRdist applied between CDR3 peptides within each V-J. Welch's t-statistics and random forest reduced some 510 V-J features to 10 to 15, which were used in a naive Bayes classifier (R e1071). Sample size was not statistically predetermined, and investigators were not blinded to group allocation. The paper reports TCR Vbeta CDR3 sequencing of fewer than 150 peripheral blood samples: 40 or so ophthalmopathy, fewer than 80 hyperthyroidism and 17 progressor patients.

The chain was built from TRBV28 and TRBJ2-1; D gene: possibly TRBD1, on 6 matching bases. The receptor was isolated from a woman aged 25-40 years with Graves disease. Donor details come from another sample of the same person, matched by shared clones. The specimen was peripheral blood mononuclear cells (PBMCs), collected at new diagnosis, from a patient treated with antithyroid drugs. Read as DNA, the sequence is TGTGCCAGCAGGACCAGGGGTACAGTCCTTATGCGAAATGAGCAGTTCTTC. Translated, it reads CASRTRGTVLMRNEQFF.